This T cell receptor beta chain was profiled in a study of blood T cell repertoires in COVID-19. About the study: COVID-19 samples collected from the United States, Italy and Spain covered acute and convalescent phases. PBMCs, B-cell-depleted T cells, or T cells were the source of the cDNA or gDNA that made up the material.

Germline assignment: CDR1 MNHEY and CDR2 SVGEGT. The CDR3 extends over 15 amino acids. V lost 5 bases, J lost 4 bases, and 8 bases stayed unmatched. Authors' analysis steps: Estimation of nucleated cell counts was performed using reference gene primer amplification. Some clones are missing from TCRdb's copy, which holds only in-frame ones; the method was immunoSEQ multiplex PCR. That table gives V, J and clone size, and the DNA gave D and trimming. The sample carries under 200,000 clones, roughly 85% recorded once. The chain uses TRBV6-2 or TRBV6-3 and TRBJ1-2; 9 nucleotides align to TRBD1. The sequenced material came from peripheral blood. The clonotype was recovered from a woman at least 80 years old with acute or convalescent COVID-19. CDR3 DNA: TGTGCCAGCAGTGCGCCGGGACAGGGTGGCTATGGCTACACCTTC. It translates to CASSAPGQGGYGYTF.